These 26 T cell receptor beta chains were all obtained from the same sample, sequenced in a study of cytomegalovirus exposure and HLA in healthy donors. In the PCR, 60 Vbeta and 13 Jbeta primers were used. Only in-frame clones appear in the TCRdb table, and some are missing; sequencing was by immunoSEQ multiplex PCR. The repertoire holds some 190,000 clones, with 75% to 85% as singletons. Sequenced input: PBMCs. These receptors came from a woman aged 45-65 years in good health and CMV-seronegative.

This CDR3 is CASSFRGRDSPLHF. DNA of the CDR3: TGTGCCAGCAGCTTCCGAGGGCGGGATTCACCCCTCCACTTT. The V gene is TRBV5-8, the J gene TRBJ1-6, with D unresolved. The CDR3 length is 14 residues. Germline CDR1 is SGHTS and CDR2 is YDEGEE. The V end lost 2 bases, the J end lost 8 bases, and 11 bases lay between the germline ends. Complete variable domain (other parts from reference TRBV5-8 and TRBJ1-6): EAGVTQSPTHLIKTRGQQATLRCSPISGHTSVYWYQQALGLGLQFLLWYDEGEERNRGNFPPRFSGRQFPNYSSELNVNALELEDSALYLCASSFRGRDSPLHFGNGTRLTVT.

The chain couples TRBV5-5 to TRBJ1-4; TRBD1 is a possible D gene (5 bases). The germline V gene has CDR1 SGHKS and CDR2 YYEKEE (reference sequence). V was clipped by 0 bases and J by 7 bases, with 13 bases between them. The CDR3 is made up of 15 amino acids. CDR3 in amino acids: CASSLVGGPGEKLFF. In DNA form, the CDR3 reads TGTGCCAGCAGCTTGGTGGGGGGTCCCGGTGAAAAACTGTTTTTT.

The chain joins TRBV15 to TRBJ2-5, with D perhaps matching TRBD1 (5 bases). Germline-derived CDR1 and CDR2 are LNHNV and YYDKDF (reference sequence). The ends were cut back, 1 base at V and 0 bases at J, with 15 bases in the middle. The CDR3 totals 17 residues. This CDR3 reads CATSRGGGALYQETQYF. DNA for the CDR3: TGTGCCACCAGCAGAGGGGGCGGCGCGTTGTACCAAGAGACCCAGTACTTC.

The chain joins TRBV6-5 to TRBJ1-6; possibly TRBD1 for D (6 bases). V lost 2 bases and J lost 9, with 14 bases in between. CDR1 and CDR2 from the germline V gene are MNHEY and SVGAGI. The CDR3 runs to 15 residues. The CDR3 loop is CASSYPRGYSSPLHF. The CDR3 coding sequence is TGTGCCAGCAGTTACCCGAGGGGGTACAGTTCACCCCTCCACTTT.

Note on this clone: Other DNA variants within this sample encode the same CDR3. This rearrangement joins TRBV18 to TRBJ1-1; TRBD1 might be the D (5 bases). CDR3 length: 14 amino acids. V lost 3 bases and J lost 3, with 11 bases in between. Germline CDR1 and CDR2: KGHSH and LQKENI. The chain's CDR3 is CASSPLGGDTEAFF. The CDR3 nucleotides read TGTGCCAGCTCACCCCTCGGGGGTGACACTGAAGCTTTCTTT.

Of note for this clone: A junction end diverges from the germline sequence, so it may reflect a read error. Distinct nucleotide sequences in the sample also encode this CDR3. The chain carries TRBV4-2 and TRBJ1-5; 7 nucleotides match TRBD1. Germline CDR1 reads LGHNA; CDR2 reads YNFKEQ. The CDR3 totals 16 residues. The CDR3 DNA sequence: TGTGCCAGCAGCCAAAAACAGGGGTATAGCAATCAACCCCAGCATTTT. Encoded protein: CASSQKQGYSNQPQHF.

The rearrangement uses TRBV7-3 and TRBJ2-1, with 9 positions matching TRBD2. CDR1 is SGHTA, CDR2 FQGTGA, per germline. This CDR3 is 15 amino acids long. V shed 6 bases, J shed 7 bases, and the junction held 10 bases outside the gene matches. The chain's CDR3 is CASSQLVLAGNEQFF. The DNA of the CDR3 is TGTGCCAGCAGTCAATTGGTACTAGCGGGTAATGAGCAGTTCTTC.

The rearrangement uses TRBV7-2 and TRBJ2-3; TRBD2 might be the D (6 bases). The length of the CDR3 is 12 residues. V was pared by 3 bases and J by 8 bases, with 9 bases between. Germline CDR1 is SGHTA and CDR2 is FQGNSA. Here the CDR3 reads CASSLVEGTQYF. In DNA form, the CDR3 reads TGTGCCAGCAGCTTGGTGGAGGGTACGCAGTATTTT.

The chain employs TRBV5-1 and TRBJ1-1; possibly TRBD1 for D (5 bases). Germline loops: CDR1 SGHRS, CDR2 YFSETQ. This CDR3 region has 13 residues. Trimming removed 4 bases from V and 7 bases from J, with 14 bases in between. CDR3 in amino acids: CASSPAGGVEAFF. The CDR3, as DNA: TGCGCCAGCAGCCCGGCGGGGGGGGTTGAAGCTTTCTTT. The variable domain in full, with the rest retrieved from reference TRBV5-1 and TRBJ1-1, is KAGVTQTPRYLIKTRGQQVTLSCSPISGHRSVSWYQQTPGQGLQFLFEYFSETQRNKGNFPGRFSGRQFSNSRSEMNVSTLELGDSALYLCASSPAGGVEAFFGQGTRLTVV.

The V gene is TRBV2, the J gene TRBJ1-1; D not certain. Trimming cost V 7 bases and J 0 bases, with 12 bases left between them. The CDR3 has 14 residues. CDR1 is SNHLY, CDR2 FYNNEI, per germline. As DNA, the CDR3 is TGTGCCAGCATTCCAAACTATATGAACACTGAAGCTTTCTTT. Residues: CASIPNYMNTEAFF.

This chain uses TRBV19 with TRBJ1-5, with a tentative D call TRBD1 (6 bases). The CDR3 sequence is 15 residues long. Trimming shortened V by 8 bases and J by 1 base, and 15 bases separated the two germline ends. Germline CDR1 reads LNHDA; CDR2 reads SQIVND (reference sequence). The CDR3 reads CASLQQGSSNQPQHF. CDR3 bases: TGTGCCAGTCTCCAACAGGGTTCGAGCAATCAGCCCCAGCATTTT.

With respect to this clone: The junction and the germline gene differ at one end; a read error may be behind it. Written as DNA, the CDR3 is TGTGCTAGCAGCCCAGACGGACAGGTGGTAAGGAATGAGCAGTTCTTC. This sequence encodes CASSPDGQVVRNEQFF. J is TRBJ2-1 and V is TRBV7-7; 7 bases are shared with TRBD1. Germline V gene lookup returns CDR1 SSHAT and CDR2 FNYEAQ (reference sequence). The length of the CDR3 is 16 residues.

The chain couples TRBV7-9 to TRBJ2-6; 11 bases line up with TRBD1. Losses at the gene ends were 3 bases for V and 1 base for J; bases not matched to a gene: 8. This CDR3 comprises 19 residues. Germline assignment: CDR1 SEHNR and CDR2 FQNEAQ (reference sequence). This chain's CDR3 is CASSFGWGTGGSGANVLTF. The CDR3 region has the DNA TGTGCCAGCAGCTTCGGGTGGGGGACAGGGGGATCTGGGGCCAACGTCCTGACTTTC.

The rearrangement joins TRBV7-9 to TRBJ1-5, with 7 bases aligning to TRBD1. With V trimmed by 11 bases and J by 0 bases, 7 bases remained unmatched. Per the germline V gene, CDR1 is SEHNR and CDR2 is FQNEAQ (reference sequence). The CDR3 covers 14 residues. The CDR3 sequence: CAVTGVDSNQPQHF. The CDR3 region has the DNA TGTGCCGTCACAGGGGTCGATAGCAATCAGCCCCAGCATTTT.

The CDR3 DNA is TGCGCCAGCAGTCTTAGAGAAGGGAGGGCCCTCAATGAGCAGTTCTTC. It encodes CASSLREGRALNEQFF. The chain employs TRBV4-1 and TRBJ2-1; 7 bases agree with TRBD2. Germline V CDR1 and CDR2: MGHRA, YSYEKL. The trim removed 6 bases at V and 6 bases at J, leaving 14 bases unmatched. This CDR3 has 16 residues.

V is TRBV7-9 and J is TRBJ2-5; D gene ambiguous. CDR1 is SEHNR, CDR2 FQNEAQ, per germline (reference sequence). The CDR3 length is 15 residues. V lost 2 bases and J lost 4, with 14 bases in between. CDR3 residues: CASSLLIGGGETQYF. Written as DNA, the CDR3 is TGTGCCAGCAGCTTACTTATTGGCGGTGGAGAGACCCAGTACTTC.

The chain recombines TRBV21-1 with TRBJ2-3; the table assigns TRBD1, which was not confirmed against the DNA. TRBV21-1 is recorded as a pseudogene. CDR3 length: 15 amino acids. CDR3 nucleotide sequence: TGTGCCAGCAGCACGGGACAGCGTAACACAGATACGCAGTATTTT. This sequence encodes CASSTGQRNTDTQYF.

The chain couples TRBV18 to TRBJ2-7, with 8 positions matching TRBD1. The trim removed 3 bases at V and 2 bases at J, leaving 3 bases unmatched. There are 14 residues in the CDR3. Germline values: CDR1 KGHSH, CDR2 LQKENI. Here the CDR3 reads CASSPGQVPYEQYF. CDR3 in DNA: TGTGCCAGCTCACCGGGACAGGTTCCCTACGAGCAGTACTTC.

The chain couples TRBV6-5 to TRBJ2-7; D may be TRBD2 (6 bases). CDR1 MNHEY and CDR2 SVGAGI come from the germline V gene. The V end lost 7 bases, the J end lost 2 bases, and 12 bases lay between the germline ends. The CDR3 spans 13 residues. This CDR3 reads CASTLEGTYEQYF. DNA of the CDR3: TGTGCCAGCACCCTGGAGGGGACCTACGAGCAGTACTTC.

J is TRBJ2-7 and V is TRBV5-6; TRBD1 matches 7 bases. Trimming at V came to 7 bases and at J to 5 bases, leaving 15 bases not matched to a gene. The CDR3 spans 15 residues. CDR1 and CDR2 from the germline V gene are SGHDT and YYEEEE. The CDR3 spells CASHIQDRVGHEQYF. The CDR3 bases are TGTGCCAGCCACATACAAGACAGGGTAGGGCACGAGCAGTACTTC.

The chain couples TRBV7-9 to TRBJ1-5; D perhaps matches TRBD1 (6 bases). CDR1 is SEHNR, CDR2 FQNEAQ, per germline (reference sequence). This CDR3 spans 15 amino acids. The V gene lost 4 bases and the J gene lost 7 bases, with 17 bases spanning the gap. The CDR3 bases are TGTGCCAGCAGCTACTTGACAGGTCCGGGGCAGCCCCAGCATTTT. Encoded protein: CASSYLTGPGQPQHF.

V usage is TRBV4-1 and J usage is TRBJ2-1; D might be TRBD2 (6 bases). Trimming removed 0 bases from V and 4 bases from J, with 19 bases in between. Germline CDR1 MGHRA, CDR2 YSYEKL. CDR3 length: 18 residues. For the CDR3, the DNA is TGCGCCAGCAGCCAAGATTCCCATTTGGTAGCGGTGTACAATGAGCAGTTCTTC. Its protein product is CASSQDSHLVAVYNEQFF.

This clone was detected only once. In nucleotides, the CDR3 is TGTGCCATCAGTGACCCAGGACTGCAGACTGAAGCTTTCTTT. This encodes CAISDPGLQTEAFF. The chain joins TRBV10-3 to TRBJ1-1; no firm D call. Germline values: CDR1 ENHRY, CDR2 SYGVKD. The ends were cut back, 3 bases at V and 5 bases at J, with 13 bases in the middle. The CDR3 extends over 14 amino acids.

This clone appeared a few times. The chain joins TRBV4-3 to TRBJ2-1, with TRBD2 matching over 8 bases. V trimming: 4 bases; J trimming: 4 bases; junction bases outside the gene matches: 9. The CDR3 consists of 16 residues. Germline CDR1 is LGHNA and CDR2 is YSLEER. In nucleotides, the CDR3 is TGCGCCAGCAGCCCACGAGCTAGCGGGTTTTACAATGAGCAGTTCTTC. Protein product: CASSPRASGFYNEQFF.

Remarks on this clone: One junction end disagrees with the germline gene, perhaps due to a read error. The chain couples TRBV12-5 to TRBJ2-7; tentative D call: TRBD1 (6 bases). The CDR3 sequence is 11 residues long. Germline loops: CDR1 LGHNT, CDR2 FRNRAP. The CDR3 bases are TGTGCTAGTGGTTTGACCGGACAGAGCACCTTC. Amino acid sequence: CASGLTGQSTF.

The chain carries TRBV7-6 and TRBJ2-7; D not resolved. CDR1 and CDR2 (germline): SGHVS, FNYEAQ. Trimming shortened V by 1 base and J by 3 bases, and 4 bases separated the two germline ends. The CDR3 totals 12 residues. The CDR3 reads CASSLGDYEQYF. Written as DNA, the CDR3 is TGTGCCAGCAGCTTAGGAGACTACGAGCAGTACTTC.